This entry concerns a single T cell receptor (beta chain). V trimming: 3 bases; J trimming: 5 bases; junction bases outside the gene matches: 2. The germline V gene has CDR1 SGHVS and CDR2 FQNEAQ. This CDR3 is 13 amino acids long. Measured with immunoSEQ multiplex PCR; TCRdb has only the in-frame clones, and not every one. This table holds hundreds of thousands of clones, 80% to 85% found once. This entry comes from a study of Tregs in tolerant kidney transplant recipients. Sequencing was carried out using CD4+ T cells from blood. V is TRBV7-8 and J is TRBJ1-1; 8 bases agree with TRBD1. This sequence originates from a human donor in good health. The CDR3 coding sequence is TGTGCCAGCAGCTTGACAGGGGTTACTGAAGCTTTCTTT. It translates to CASSLTGVTEAFF.